The clone carrying this T cell receptor beta chain was seen a handful of times. The antigen is unknown. This CDR3 is built from 15 residues. The ends were cut back, 1 base at V and 2 bases at J, with 12 bases in the middle. Germline CDR1 SEHNR, CDR2 FQNEAQ (reference sequence). TCR beta libraries were prepared from cDNA with unique molecular identifiers. Out of roughly 0.85 to 10 million T cells, a few hundred thousand cDNA molecules were generated. TCRdb ran MiXCR on the PCR reads and lists one entry per CDR3 protein. The table shows about 820,000 distinct CDR3 sequences, with around 50% occurring only once. The data were taken from a study of post-analysis software for immune sequencing data. About the study: The cohort encompassed relapsing-remitting, secondary progressive and progressive-relapsing multiple sclerosis disease courses.

Findings and limits, study-wide: There was significantly lower normalized Chao1 diversity in multiple sclerosis patients than in controls. By F measure, samples from a shared preparation batch strongly co-clustered. Five TRBV segments, including TRBV5-6, TRBV5-1 and TRBV20-1, were more frequent in patients than controls.

This chain joins TRBV7-9 and TRBJ2-7, with no clear D. The sequencing sample was made of blood. This clonotype was sampled from a girl aged 10 to 17 with multiple sclerosis. This CDR3 reads CASSLGTVYPYEQYF. The CDR3 nucleotides are TGTGCCAGCAGCTTAGGAACAGTGTACCCCTACGAGCAGTACTTC.